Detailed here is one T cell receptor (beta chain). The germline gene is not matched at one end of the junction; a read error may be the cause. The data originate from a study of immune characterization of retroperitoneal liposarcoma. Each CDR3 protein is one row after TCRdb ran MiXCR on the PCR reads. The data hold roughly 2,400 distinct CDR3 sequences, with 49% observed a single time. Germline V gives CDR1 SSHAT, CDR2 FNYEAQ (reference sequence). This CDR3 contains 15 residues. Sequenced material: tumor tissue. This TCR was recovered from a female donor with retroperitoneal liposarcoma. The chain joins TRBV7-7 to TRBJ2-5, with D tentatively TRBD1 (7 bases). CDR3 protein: CASSLAQGGQETQYF. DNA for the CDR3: TGTGCTAGCAGCTTAGCCCAGGGGGGCCAAGAGACCCAGTACTTC.